This TCR beta chain originates from a study of T cell repertoires in cytomegalovirus infection. The overall study: The authors relied on CMV epitopes, both recently identified HLA-C-restricted and well-studied HLA-B-restricted. A matching HLA type, together with CMV infection, was signaled by public TCR beta signatures.

Study outcomes and limitations: It was HLA-C-restricted CMV-specific TCR beta clonotypes that dominated the response ex vivo.

In TCRdb, the reads were re-called with MiXCR into one record per CDR3 protein. The sample holds 450,000 to 600,000 distinct CDR3 sequences, 33% seen once. Germline V gene sequence: CDR1 SGHAT, CDR2 FQNNGV. Trimming pared 2 bases from V and 7 bases from J, leaving 11 bases between. The CDR3 extends over 13 amino acids. As regards this clonotype: The antigen is not known.

V usage is TRBV11-2 and J usage is TRBJ1-2, with a possible D match to TRBD1 (5 bases). This clonotype originated in a human donor in good health (CMV status not recorded). Some clones in this sample may be carry-over from other donors' samples. The source material was cultured PBMCs, sampled from culture after CMV antigen stimulation. CDR3 residues: CASSLMGLTGYTF. The CDR3 nucleotides are TGTGCCAGCAGCTTAATGGGGCTCACTGGCTACACCTTC.